The 9 T cell receptor beta chains below come from one sample, sequenced in a study of blood T cell repertoires in COVID-19. TCRdb's copy holds only in-frame clones and misses some; the assay was immunoSEQ multiplex PCR. The sample includes 450,000 to 600,000 clones, roughly nine tenths of them seen just once. Input material: PBMCs or T cells enriched from blood (not recorded which). These receptors were obtained from a young woman who had recovered from COVID-19.

Here the CDR3 reads CAISERVQETQYF. The CDR3 DNA sequence: TGTGCCATCAGTGAGCGGGTCCAAGAGACCCAGTACTTC. This rearrangement joins TRBV10-3 to TRBJ2-5, with unresolved D. This CDR3 region has 13 residues. V lost 2 bases and J lost 1, with 5 bases in between. In germline, CDR1 is ENHRY, CDR2 SYGVKD.

Concerning this clone: A junction boundary mismatches the germline segment, possibly from a read error. This CDR3 is CASSLGPKDRSTGELFF. The CDR3 nucleotides are TGTGCTAGCAGCTTAGGCCCCAAAGACAGGTCCACCGGGGAGCTGTTTTTT. The rearrangement links TRBV7-7 to TRBJ2-2, with TRBD1 as a possible D gene (6 bases). Germline lookup yields CDR1 SSHAT and CDR2 FNYEAQ (reference sequence). This CDR3 spans 17 amino acids.

This clone is a singleton in its sample. The V gene is TRBV30, the J gene TRBJ1-1, with 10 bases matching TRBD1. The CDR3 is 19 residues long. The germline gives CDR1 GTSNPN, CDR2 SVGIG (reference sequence). J gave up 8 bases and V 2 bases, and 23 bases lay outside the gene matches. CDR3 residues: CAWSPYLPRDRGQHQEAFF. DNA of the CDR3: TGTGCCTGGAGTCCCTACCTTCCCCGTGACAGGGGGCAACACCAAGAAGCTTTCTTT.

The chain carries TRBV30 and TRBJ2-4, with 9 bases aligning to TRBD2. Germline lookup yields CDR1 GTSNPN and CDR2 SVGIG (reference sequence). Losses at the gene ends were 0 bases for V and 4 bases for J; bases not matched to a gene: 16. The CDR3 contains 19 residues. The CDR3 nucleotides read TGTGCCTGGAGTGTATGGGGTGAGGCGGGGGGGCGATTGAAAAACATTCAGTACTTC. Its protein is CAWSVWGEAGGRLKNIQYF. Drawing the rest from reference TRBV30 and TRBJ2-4, the complete variable domain is SQTIHQWPATLVQPVGSPLSLECTVEGTSNPNLYWYRQAAGRGLQLLFYSVGIGQISSEVPQNLSASRPQDRQFILSSKKLLLSDSGFYLCAWSVWGEAGGRLKNIQYFGAGTRLSVL.

The gene calls are TRBV29-1 and TRBJ1-1; D is undetermined. V shed 1 base and J shed 1 base, with 7 bases lying between them. Per germline, CDR1 SQVTM and CDR2 ANQGSEA. The CDR3 has 13 residues. The DNA for the CDR3 is TGCAGCGTTGAAGGGAGAACGAACACTGAAGCTTTCTTT. Translated: CSVEGRTNTEAFF. The whole variable domain, remainder taken from reference TRBV29-1 and TRBJ1-1, is SAVISQKPSRDICQRGTSLTIQCQVDSQVTMMFWYRQQPGQSLTLIATANQGSEATYESGFVIDKFPISRPNLTFSTLTVSNMSPEDSSIYLCSVEGRTNTEAFFGQGTRLTVV.

The rearrangement joins TRBV5-1 to TRBJ1-2; D unclear. V gave up 0 bases and J gave up 5 bases, with 11 bases separating them. CDR3 length equals 14 residues. From germline, CDR1 is SGHRS and CDR2 YFSETQ. DNA of the CDR3: TGCGCCAGCAGCTTGGGGGCGGGTGGATATGGCTACACCTTC. This encodes CASSLGAGGYGYTF.

The chain uses TRBV3-1 (or the pseudogene TRBV3-2) and TRBJ2-7, with 8 nucleotides matching TRBD1. Germline values: CDR1 LGHDT, CDR2 YNNKEL (reference sequence). This CDR3 is built from 20 residues. The V gene end was trimmed by 5 bases and the J gene end by 1 base; junction bases not matched to a gene: 22. Here the CDR3 reads CASSTALPGQVSLDSYEQYF. CDR3 sequence (DNA): TGTGCCAGCAGCACCGCTCTACCGGGACAGGTGTCCCTTGATTCCTACGAGCAGTACTTC.

The chain is built from TRBV5-4 and TRBJ1-2; 11 bases are shared with TRBD1. The CDR3 extends over 17 amino acids. The J segment lost 2 bases and the V segment lost 4 bases, leaving 10 bases of the junction unmatched. The germline V gene encodes CDR1 SGHNT and CDR2 YYREEE (reference sequence). The CDR3 region is CASSPRLDRGLNYGYTF. As DNA, the CDR3 is TGTGCCAGCAGCCCTCGTCTGGACAGGGGGCTGAACTATGGCTACACCTTC.

The genes are TRBV10-1 and TRBJ1-1; D unclear. The V gene's germline CDR1 is WNHNN and CDR2 SYGVQD (reference sequence). Trimming took 6 bases from V and 11 from J, leaving 16 bases between them. The CDR3 length is 12 residues. CDR3 amino acids: CASRDQQGRAFF. CDR3 DNA: TGCGCCAGCAGGGACCAACAAGGGAGGGCTTTCTTT.